This T cell receptor (beta chain) was obtained from a study of T cell changes during pregnancy in multiple sclerosis. Clones were read by immunoSEQ multiplex PCR, and TCRdb kept only the in-frame ones, dropping some. The sample includes about 39,000 clones, almost 95% of them seen just once. Germline V gene data show CDR1 as SNHLY and CDR2 as FYNNEI. CDR3 size: 17 residues. Trimming cost V 8 bases and J 0 bases, with 20 bases left between them. The sequence was obtained from a female donor with multiple sclerosis, enrolled in a pregnancy study. The chain joins TRBV2 to TRBJ2-1; no clear D. The sequencing here drew on CD4+ T cells from peripheral blood mononuclear cells, taken after pregnancy. The CDR3 nucleotides read TGTGCCAGCGCCCGAGAGAGGCTCACGAGCTCCTACAATGAGCAGTTCTTC. Amino acid sequence: CASARERLTSSYNEQFF.